Listed below are T cell receptor beta chains from one sample, sequenced in a study of OX40 agonist ivuxolimab in advanced cancers. Repertoires were generated with immunoSEQ multiplex PCR, while TCRdb's copy carries only in-frame clones and drops some. Of about 100,000 clones listed, under 95% are singletons. Sample: CD4+ or CD8+ T cells sorted from blood, taken in a trial of the OX40 agonist ivuxolimab. The receptor set was obtained from an adult with an advanced solid tumor such as melanoma, head and neck, liver or kidney cancer. CDR3s include the opening cysteine and the closing phenylalanine or tryptophan. A D gene is named only where the DNA matches it firmly. Some rows mark clone size as missing; the rest say once, few, many or name a class of expanded clone.

V gene	clone size	D gene	J gene	CDR3 DNA	CDR3 protein
TRBV27	-	-	TRBJ2-6	TGTGCCAGCAGTCACGGACGGGGCTCTGGGGCCAACGTCCTGACTTTC	CASSHGRGSGANVLTF
TRBV5-4	-	-	TRBJ1-2	TGTGCCAGCCGAGGGGGGCAGGTTGGCTACACCTTC	CASRGGQVGYTF
TRBV30	-	-	TRBJ1-1	TGTGCCTGGGAAACTCATCGGAACACTGAAGCTTTCTTT	CAWETHRNTEAFF
TRBV10-1	-	TRBD2	TRBJ2-3	TGCGCCAGCAGGGTAGCGGGAGGGCCGGTAGATACGCAGTATTTT	CASRVAGGPVDTQYF
TRBV19	-	-	TRBJ2-3	TGTGCCAGTAGTACCCAAAGGGGGGATACGCAGTATTTT	CASSTQRGDTQYF
TRBV4-2	-	-	TRBJ1-3	TGTGCCAGCAGCCAAGTGGGGGCGGCTGCCTCCTCTGGAAACACCATATATTTT	CASSQVGAAASSGNTIYF
TRBV19	-	-	TRBJ1-2	TGTGCCAGTACTCCATCCCGGGGGGCGCGGGGCTACACCTTC	CASTPSRGARGYTF
TRBV12-5	-	TRBD2	TRBJ2-3	TGTGCTAGTGGTTTGGGGAGACTAGCGGAGGGGGATACGCAGTATTTT	CASGLGRLAEGDTQYF
TRBV5-1	-	TRBD1	TRBJ2-1	TGCGCCAGTCAACACTACAGGGGGAGATACAATGAGCAGTTCTTC	CASQHYRGRYNEQFF
TRBV5-8	-	-	TRBJ2-7	TGTGCCAGCAGCCTGGGGACCTACGAGCAGTACTTC	CASSLGTYEQYF
TRBV5-1	-	-	TRBJ2-1	TGCGCCAACTCGGACCCAGCGGGCAATGAGCAGTTCTTC	CANSDPAGNEQFF
TRBV18	few	-	TRBJ2-5	TGTGCCAGCTCACCTCAAGAGACCCAGTACTTC	CASSPQETQYF
TRBV7-3	-	-	TRBJ1-1	TGTGCCAGCAGCTTAGGCCCCGGGGCAGCTGAAGCTTTCTTT	CASSLGPGAAEAFF
TRBV19	-	-	TRBJ2-1	TGTGCCAGTAGTATGAGGGAGAGCTCCTACAATGAGCAGTTCTTC	CASSMRESSYNEQFF
TRBV7-3	-	-	TRBJ2-2	TGTGCCAGCAGCCCAACTAGTTATACCGGGGAGCTGTTTTTT	CASSPTSYTGELFF
TRBV5-1	-	-	TRBJ2-3	TGCGCCAGCAGCCGAAAGCCGGGAGATGGGGATACGCAGTATTTT	CASSRKPGDGDTQYF
TRBV15	-	-	TRBJ2-7	TGTGCCACCAGCAGAGTCTTCACCGGGAGTGGGTATGGCGAGCAGTACTTC	CATSRVFTGSGYGEQYF
TRBV5-6	-	-	TRBJ2-3	TGTGCCAGCAGCCCACAGGGTAACAGGGCTCGAGCAGATACGCAGTATTTT	CASSPQGNRARADTQYF
TRBV5-1	-	-	TRBJ1-3	TGCGCCAGCAGCTTGGGGGTACCATCTGGAAACACCATATATTTT	CASSLGVPSGNTIYF
TRBV11-3	-	-	TRBJ1-2	TGTGCCAGCAGCCCGGCGGCAGGAGCAGGCTACACCTTC	CASSPAAGAGYTF
TRBV19	-	-	TRBJ1-5	TGTGCCAGTAGTTATCCCGGGCGTCCCCAGCATTTT	CASSYPGRPQHF
TRBV7-9	-	-	TRBJ1-1	TGTGCCAGCAGCTTGCTCGGGGGCGGCGGTGCTGAAGCTTTCTTT	CASSLLGGGGAEAFF
TRBV4-2	-	-	TRBJ2-1	TGTGCCAGCAGCCAAGTACAGGAGTTCTACAATGAGCAGTTCTTC	CASSQVQEFYNEQFF
TRBV7-2	once	-	TRBJ1-3	TGTGCCAGCACTAGAACAGTACTTTCAGGAAACACCATATATTTT	CASTRTVLSGNTIYF
TRBV27	-	TRBD1	TRBJ1-4	TGTGCCAGCAGTTCACCTGCCAACGGGACAGGGGGAGGTGAAAAACTGTTTTTT	CASSSPANGTGGGEKLFF
TRBV5-1	once	-	TRBJ2-7	TGCGCCAGCAGCTTGGACTACGAGCAGTACTTC	CASSLDYEQYF
TRBV27	-	TRBD2	TRBJ2-7	TGTGCCAGCAGGAAAGGTCCGGGAGGCTCCTACGAGCAGTACTTC	CASRKGPGGSYEQYF
TRBV5-1	-	TRBD2	TRBJ2-3	TGCGCCAGCAGCTTGGCTCGGTCTAGCGGAGATACGCAGTATTTT	CASSLARSSGDTQYF
TRBV7-9	-	TRBD1	TRBJ2-1	TGTGCCAGCAGCTCACCCCTTGGACAGGATTACAATGAGCAGTTCTTC	CASSSPLGQDYNEQFF
TRBV28	-	TRBD1	TRBJ2-7	TGTGCCAGCACCTGGGACAGGGAGGGCGAGCAGTACTTC	CASTWDREGEQYF
TRBV28	-	TRBD1	TRBJ1-1	TGTGCCAGCAGTTCCCCCGGGACAGAGAACACTGAAGCTTTCTTT	CASSSPGTENTEAFF
TRBV2	once	TRBD2	TRBJ2-5	TGTGCCAGCAGTGGAGCGGGAGGCGGGGAGACCCAGTACTTC	CASSGAGGGETQYF
TRBV28	few	TRBD1	TRBJ2-5	TGTGCCAGCAGTTTGTCCCGGGACAGGGAAGGGGGGACCCAGTACTTC	CASSLSRDREGGTQYF
TRBV4-3	-	TRBD1	TRBJ1-4	TGCGCCAGCAGCCAAGAGGACAGGAAAAATGAAAAACTGTTTTTT	CASSQEDRKNEKLFF
TRBV5-4	-	-	TRBJ1-2	TGTGCCAGCAGCTTGGACGCCTATGGCTACACCTTC	CASSLDAYGYTF
TRBV10-3	-	-	TRBJ2-1	TGTGCCATCAGCGGACTAGGGGGGAATGAGCAGTTCTTC	CAISGLGGNEQFF
TRBV4-2	-	-	TRBJ2-1	TGTGCCAGCAGCCAAGCGCTGAGGGGCGCAGACCATGAGCAGTTCTTC	CASSQALRGADHEQFF
TRBV7-9	-	-	TRBJ1-2	TGTGCCAGCAGCTCCCGGAGCCCTCTTAACTATGGCTACACCTTC	CASSSRSPLNYGYTF
TRBV10-3	few	TRBD1	TRBJ1-5	TGTGCCACCCAGGGACAGGGATATCAGCCCCAGCATTTT	CATQGQGYQPQHF
TRBV25-1	-	-	TRBJ1-4	TGTGCCAGCAGTGAATATTTGGGGAGGGAAAAACTGTTTTTT	CASSEYLGREKLFF
TRBV5-1	-	-	TRBJ1-4	TGCGCCAGCAAACCAGGGGTTCTGGCTAATGAAAAACTGTTTTTT	CASKPGVLANEKLFF
TRBV5-1	-	-	TRBJ2-3	TGCGCCAGCAGCTTGGAGCGAGATACGCAGTATTTT	CASSLERDTQYF
TRBV7-2	few	TRBD2	TRBJ2-3	TGTGCCAGCAGCTTGGGACTAGCGGGAGACTCAGATACGCAGTATTTT	CASSLGLAGDSDTQYF
TRBV11-3	-	-	TRBJ1-3	TGTGCCAGCAGCTTACGGGCAGGGACTGGAAACACCATATATTTT	CASSLRAGTGNTIYF
TRBV7-3	-	TRBD1	TRBJ2-5	TGTGCCAGCAGCCAGACAGGGGGAGAGACCCAGTACTTC	CASSQTGGETQYF
TRBV19	-	-	TRBJ2-7	TGTGCCAGTAGTACACAACCAGGGGCCGGTTACGAGCAGTACTTC	CASSTQPGAGYEQYF
TRBV7-2	-	TRBD2	TRBJ2-1	TGTGCCAGCAGCTTCTTAGCGGGAGTTGTTAATGAGCAGTTCTTC	CASSFLAGVVNEQFF
TRBV5-1	-	-	TRBJ2-7	TGCGCCAGCAGCTCTTCCTGGGGGCGGGAGTTCAACGAGCAGTACTTC	CASSSSWGREFNEQYF
TRBV6-6	few	TRBD2	TRBJ2-7	TGTGCCAGCAAGCCTGTGGCTAGCGGAGCGTACGAGCAGTACTTC	CASKPVASGAYEQYF
TRBV7-2	few	-	TRBJ1-1	TGTGCCAGCAGCATTGACAGTTCGGCTGAAGCTTTCTTT	CASSIDSSAEAFF
TRBV12-2	-	-	TRBJ1-2	TGTGCAAGTCGCTTAATAAGGGACACGGTTGGCTATGGCTACACCTTC	CASRLIRDTVGYGYTF